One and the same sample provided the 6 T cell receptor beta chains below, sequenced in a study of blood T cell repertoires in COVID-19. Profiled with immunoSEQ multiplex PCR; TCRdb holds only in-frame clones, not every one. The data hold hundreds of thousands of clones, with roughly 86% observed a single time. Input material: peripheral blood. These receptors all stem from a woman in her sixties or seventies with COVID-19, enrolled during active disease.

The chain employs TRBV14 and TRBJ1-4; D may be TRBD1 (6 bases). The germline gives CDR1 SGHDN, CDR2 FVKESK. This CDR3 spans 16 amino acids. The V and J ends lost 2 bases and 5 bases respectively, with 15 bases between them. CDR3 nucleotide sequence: TGTGCCAGCAGCCAAATGGGGGGGCCAAAGAATGAAAAACTGTTTTTT. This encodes CASSQMGGPKNEKLFF.

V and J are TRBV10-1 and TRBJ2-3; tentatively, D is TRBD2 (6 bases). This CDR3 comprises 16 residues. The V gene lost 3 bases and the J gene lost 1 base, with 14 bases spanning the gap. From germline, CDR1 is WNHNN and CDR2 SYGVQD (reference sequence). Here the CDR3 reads CASSDPGLGRTDTQYF. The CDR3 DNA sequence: TGCGCCAGCAGTGATCCGGGACTCGGCCGCACAGATACGCAGTATTTT.

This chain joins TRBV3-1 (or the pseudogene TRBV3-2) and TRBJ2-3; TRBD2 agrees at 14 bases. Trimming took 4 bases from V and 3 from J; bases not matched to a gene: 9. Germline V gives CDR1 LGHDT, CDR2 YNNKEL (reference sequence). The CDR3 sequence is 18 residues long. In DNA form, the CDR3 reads TGTGCCAGCAGCCTAGGGACTAGCGGGGGCTTAGGAACAGATACGCAGTATTTT. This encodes CASSLGTSGGLGTDTQYF.

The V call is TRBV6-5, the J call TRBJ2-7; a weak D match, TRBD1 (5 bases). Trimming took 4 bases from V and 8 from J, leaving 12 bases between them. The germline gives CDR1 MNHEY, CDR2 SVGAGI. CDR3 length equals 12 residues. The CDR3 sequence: CASSSSDRKQYF. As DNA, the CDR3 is TGTGCCAGCAGTTCCTCAGACAGAAAGCAGTACTTC.

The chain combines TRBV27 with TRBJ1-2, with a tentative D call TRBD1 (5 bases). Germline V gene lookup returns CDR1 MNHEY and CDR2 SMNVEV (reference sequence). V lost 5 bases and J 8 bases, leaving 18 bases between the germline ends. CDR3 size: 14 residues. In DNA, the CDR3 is TGTGCCAGCAGTATCTCGCGGGGGTCTTGGGGCTACACCTTC. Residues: CASSISRGSWGYTF.

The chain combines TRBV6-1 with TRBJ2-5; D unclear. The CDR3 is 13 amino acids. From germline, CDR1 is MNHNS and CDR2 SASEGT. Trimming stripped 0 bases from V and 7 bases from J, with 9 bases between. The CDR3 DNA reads TGTGCCAGCAGTGAAGCTTCGTGGGCGACCCAGTACTTC. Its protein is CASSEASWATQYF.